This T cell receptor (beta chain) derives from a study of CD8 T cells in Susac syndrome. Germline-derived CDR1 and CDR2 are KGHSH and LQKENI. V lost 0 bases to trimming and J lost 1 base, with 9 bases between them. The length of the CDR3 is 15 residues. RNA was extracted with the RNeasy kit, and a quantity of roughly 0.45 to 1 ug was reverse transcribed using random hexamers. TCRdb passed the immunoSEQ multiplex PCR reads through MiXCR, listing each CDR3 protein once. The sample consists of over 70,000 distinct CDR3 sequences, 95% to 97% of them appearing once. The sample comprised CD8+ T cells from PBMCs. The chain is built from TRBV18 and TRBJ2-5; D may be TRBD1 (5 bases). This receptor was obtained from a human donor with Susac syndrome. Here the CDR3 DNA reads TGTGCCAGCTCACCACCGCCCGACAGCCAAGAGACCCAGTACTTC. Amino acids: CASSPPPDSQETQYF.